This T cell receptor (beta chain) emerged from a study of blood T cells in healthy people across ages. Study-wide results and limits: Aged donors had fewer naive CD4+ cells and lower diversity than long-lived donors. Estimated diversity across one million T cells was deemed an underestimate.

The use of a sample-barcoded 5' primer and a J-beta primer mix characterized a second PCR of about 7 to 12 cycles. Each CDR3 protein is one row after TCRdb ran MiXCR on the 5' RACE reads. The data show hundreds of thousands of distinct CDR3 sequences, 49% seen once. V was clipped by 1 base and J by 7 bases, with 5 bases between them. Germline V gene lookup returns CDR1 SGHDN and CDR2 FVKESK. The CDR3 extends over 12 amino acids. Isolation per sample recovered at least 6 million PBMCs. As concerns this clonotype: The antigen remains undetermined.

The sample was blood. V usage is TRBV14 and J usage is TRBJ2-1; D call uncertain. The clonotype originates from a woman aged 55-69 years in good health. CDR3 DNA: TGTGCCAGCAGCCAAGGATGGAATGAGCAGTTCTTC. This gives the protein CASSQGWNEQFF.